The 15 T cell receptor beta chains reported below all come from one sample, sequenced in a study of blood T cell repertoires in COVID-19. Clones were sequenced by immunoSEQ multiplex PCR, and TCRdb holds only the in-frame ones, with some missing. The sample gives hundreds of thousands of clones, 70% to 90% of which show up once; 1.2% is in the top ten. The sample consisted of PBMCs or T cells enriched from blood (not recorded which). These receptors originate from a man aged 25 to 40 who had recovered from COVID-19.

The chain recombines TRBV7-9 with TRBJ1-2, with a tentative D call TRBD1 (6 bases). V dropped 5 bases and J dropped 1 base, with 14 bases sitting between them. Per the germline V gene, CDR1 is SEHNR and CDR2 is FQNEAQ (reference sequence). This CDR3 region has 15 residues. In DNA, the CDR3 is TGTGCCAGCAGCCCTGGACAGTCTATTAACTATGGCTACACCTTC. As protein: CASSPGQSINYGYTF.

This sequence joins TRBV4-3 and TRBJ1-2, with 7 bases identical to TRBD1. This CDR3 is 17 amino acids long. V lost 1 base to trimming and J lost 0 bases; unmatched junction nucleotides: 8. Germline loops: CDR1 LGHNA, CDR2 YSLEER. CDR3 region: CASSQGTTGEANYGYTF. The CDR3 nucleotides read TGCGCCAGCAGCCAAGGCACAACAGGGGAAGCTAACTATGGCTACACCTTC.

The chain carries TRBV28 and TRBJ1-2; D uncertain. Germline V gene sequence: CDR1 MDHEN, CDR2 SYDVKM. There are 12 residues in the CDR3. The V end was cut by 3 bases, the J end by 4 bases, with 6 bases between. CDR3 sequence reads: CASSFLGYGYTF. CDR3 DNA sequence: TGTGCCAGCAGTTTTCTCGGCTATGGCTACACCTTC.

The CDR3 here is CASSEHQETQYF. Written as DNA, the CDR3 is TGCGCCAGCAGCGAGCACCAAGAGACCCAGTACTTC. The chain combines TRBV5-1 with TRBJ2-5; D is unclear. V was shortened by 4 bases and J by 0 bases, with 4 bases between the two germline ends. The CDR3 totals 12 residues. CDR1 and CDR2 from the germline V gene are SGHRS and YFSETQ.

V is TRBV6-6 and J is TRBJ1-6, with a possible D match to TRBD1 (5 bases). V lost 8 bases and J lost 1, with 12 bases in between. This CDR3 has 15 residues. Germline V lookup: CDR1 MNHNY, CDR2 SVGAGI (reference sequence). In nucleotides, the CDR3 is TGTGCCAGCGGCCCCAGGGATTCCTATAATTCACCCCTCCACTTT. Amino acid sequence: CASGPRDSYNSPLHF.

This clone occurred a few times. CDR3 protein: CASSSTGQLSSYNSPLHF. The CDR3 DNA reads as TGCGCCAGCAGCTCAACGGGACAGCTGAGCTCCTATAATTCACCCCTCCACTTT. V usage is TRBV5-1 and J usage is TRBJ1-6, with 7 bases matching TRBD1. The CDR3 is 18 residues long. CDR1 and CDR2 (germline): SGHRS, YFSETQ. After removal of 3 bases from V and 0 bases from J, the junction contained 9 bases not matched to a gene.

The chain recombines TRBV6-5 with TRBJ1-1; TRBD1 matches at 8 bases. Germline V gives CDR1 MNHEY, CDR2 SVGAGI. The length of the CDR3 is 13 residues. V gave up 6 bases and J gave up 4 bases; unmatched junction bases: 4. The CDR3 spells CASSFDRGTEAFF. The DNA for the CDR3 is TGTGCCAGCAGCTTTGACAGGGGCACTGAAGCTTTCTTT.

The chain uses TRBV6-6 and TRBJ1-5; unclear D gene. The V end was cut by 2 bases, the J end by 6 bases, with 11 bases between. Germline-derived CDR1 and CDR2 are MNHNY and SVGAGI (reference sequence). The CDR3 extends over 14 amino acids. CDR3: CASSYGEGRQPQHF. DNA of the CDR3: TGTGCCAGCAGTTACGGGGAGGGTCGTCAGCCCCAGCATTTT.

V gene TRBV15 combines with J gene TRBJ1-6; 7 bases fit TRBD1. Germline V gene lookup returns CDR1 LNHNV and CDR2 YYDKDF (reference sequence). The CDR3 extends over 14 amino acids. V gave up 1 base and J gave up 7 bases; unmatched junction bases: 1. This chain's CDR3 is CATSRGQGNSPLHF. The CDR3 DNA reads as TGTGCCACCAGCAGAGGACAGGGCAATTCACCCCTCCACTTT.

The chain couples TRBV7-2 to TRBJ2-2; possible D gene TRBD1, 6 bases. V was shortened by 0 bases and J by 1 base, with 9 bases between the two germline ends. CDR3 length: 16 amino acids. Per germline, CDR1 SGHTA and CDR2 FQGNSA. The CDR3 region is CASSLASGQNTGELFF. CDR3 DNA: TGTGCCAGCAGCTTAGCTTCGGGACAGAACACCGGGGAGCTGTTTTTT.

CDR3 in DNA: TGTGCCAGCAGCCCCAATAGCGGGGGGGCGGCCTACAATGAGCAGTTCTTC. Its translation: CASSPNSGGAAYNEQFF. V usage is TRBV13 and J usage is TRBJ2-1, with TRBD2 identical over 11 bases. Germline V gene data show CDR1 as PRHDT and CDR2 as FYEKMQ (reference sequence). The CDR3 sequence is 17 residues long. V lost 5 bases to trimming and J lost 2 bases; unmatched junction nucleotides: 8.

This chain uses TRBV5-1 with TRBJ2-4; 13 nucleotides match TRBD2. With 0 bases clipped from V and 1 base from J, the junction kept 7 bases outside the gene matches. Germline V gives CDR1 SGHRS, CDR2 YFSETQ. The CDR3 contains 19 residues. The CDR3 spells CASSLAGTSGGAAKNIQYF. DNA of the CDR3: TGCGCCAGCAGCTTGGCCGGAACTAGCGGGGGGGCGGCCAAAAACATTCAGTACTTC.

The rearrangement uses TRBV25-1 and TRBJ2-3; TRBD1 matches at 12 bases. Germline V CDR1 and CDR2: MGHDK, SYGVNS. The trim removed 2 bases at V and 9 bases at J, leaving 12 bases unmatched. This CDR3 has 17 residues. CDR3 bases: TGTGCCAGCAGTGAAACCCCCGGGACAGGGGGCCTTTGGACGCAGTATTTT. Translation: CASSETPGTGGLWTQYF.

This clone was counted between two and nine times. The chain joins TRBV6-5 to TRBJ2-7, with no clear D. CDR1 and CDR2 (germline): MNHEY, SVGAGI. The CDR3 extends over 13 amino acids. V shed 5 bases and J shed 0 bases, with 8 bases lying between them. DNA of the CDR3: TGTGCCAGCAGTAACCAGGACTCCTACGAGCAGTACTTC. Translation: CASSNQDSYEQYF.

This chain connects TRBV19 to TRBJ2-1, with D perhaps TRBD2 (6 bases). The CDR3 spans 16 residues. Trimming removed 3 bases from V and 4 bases from J, with 16 bases in between. Germline CDR1 is LNHDA and CDR2 is SQIVND (reference sequence). The CDR3 spells CASSIPSAGRYNEQFF. DNA for the CDR3: TGTGCCAGTAGTATCCCCTCGGCGGGGCGGTACAATGAGCAGTTCTTC.